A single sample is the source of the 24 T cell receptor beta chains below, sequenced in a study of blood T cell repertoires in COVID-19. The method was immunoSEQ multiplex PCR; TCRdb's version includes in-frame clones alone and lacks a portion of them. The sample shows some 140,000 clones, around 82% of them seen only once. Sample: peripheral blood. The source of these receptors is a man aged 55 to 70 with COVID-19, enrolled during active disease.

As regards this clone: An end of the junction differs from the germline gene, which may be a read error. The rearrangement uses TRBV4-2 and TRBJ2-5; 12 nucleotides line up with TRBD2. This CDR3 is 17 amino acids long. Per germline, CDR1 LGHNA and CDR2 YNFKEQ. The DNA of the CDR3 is TGTGCCAGCGGCCAAGTTACTAGCGGGGGGTTAGGAGAGACCCAGTACTTC. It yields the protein CASGQVTSGGLGETQYF.

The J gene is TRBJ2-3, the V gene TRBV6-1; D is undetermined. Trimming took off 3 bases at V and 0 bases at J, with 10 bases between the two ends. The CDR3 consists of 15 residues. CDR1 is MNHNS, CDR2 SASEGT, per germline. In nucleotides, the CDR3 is TGTGCCAGCAGTGAGGCTTTTGGTAGCACAGATACGCAGTATTTT. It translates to CASSEAFGSTDTQYF.

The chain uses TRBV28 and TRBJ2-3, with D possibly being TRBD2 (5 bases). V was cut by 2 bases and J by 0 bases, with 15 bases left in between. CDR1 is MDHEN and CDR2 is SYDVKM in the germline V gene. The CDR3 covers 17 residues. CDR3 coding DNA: TGTGCCAGCAGTTTAGGGTGGGAGAGGGCGAGCACAGATACGCAGTATTTT. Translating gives CASSLGWERASTDTQYF.

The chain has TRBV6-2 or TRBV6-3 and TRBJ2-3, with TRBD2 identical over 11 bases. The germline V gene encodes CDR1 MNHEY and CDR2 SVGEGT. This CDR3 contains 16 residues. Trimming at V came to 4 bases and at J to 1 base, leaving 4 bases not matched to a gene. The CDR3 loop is CASSWGSGRGTDTQYF. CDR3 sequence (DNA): TGTGCCAGCAGTTGGGGTAGCGGGAGGGGCACAGATACGCAGTATTTT.

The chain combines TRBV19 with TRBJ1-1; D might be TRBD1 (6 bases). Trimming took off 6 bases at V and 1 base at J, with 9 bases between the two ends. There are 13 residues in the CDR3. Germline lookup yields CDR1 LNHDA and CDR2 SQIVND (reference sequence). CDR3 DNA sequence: TGTGCCAGTAGGGGGGCGGGGAACACTGAAGCTTTCTTT. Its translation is CASRGAGNTEAFF.

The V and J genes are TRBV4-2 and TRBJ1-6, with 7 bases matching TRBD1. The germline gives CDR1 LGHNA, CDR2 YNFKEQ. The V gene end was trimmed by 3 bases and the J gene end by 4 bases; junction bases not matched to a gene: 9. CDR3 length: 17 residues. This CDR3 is CASSQEAGTAYNSPLHF. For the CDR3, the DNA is TGTGCCAGCAGCCAGGAAGCCGGGACAGCATATAATTCACCCCTCCACTTT.

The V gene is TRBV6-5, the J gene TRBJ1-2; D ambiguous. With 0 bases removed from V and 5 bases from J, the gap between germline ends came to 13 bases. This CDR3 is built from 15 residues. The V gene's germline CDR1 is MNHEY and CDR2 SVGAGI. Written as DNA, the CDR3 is TGTGCCAGCAGTTACTCGTATCGGTTCGAATATGGCTACACCTTC. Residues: CASSYSYRFEYGYTF.

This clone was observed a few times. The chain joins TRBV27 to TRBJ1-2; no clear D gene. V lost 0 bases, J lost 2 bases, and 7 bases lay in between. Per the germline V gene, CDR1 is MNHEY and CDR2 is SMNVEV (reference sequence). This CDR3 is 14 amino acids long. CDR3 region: CASSLSTGNYGYTF. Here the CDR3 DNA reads TGTGCCAGCAGTTTATCGACGGGGAACTATGGCTACACCTTC.

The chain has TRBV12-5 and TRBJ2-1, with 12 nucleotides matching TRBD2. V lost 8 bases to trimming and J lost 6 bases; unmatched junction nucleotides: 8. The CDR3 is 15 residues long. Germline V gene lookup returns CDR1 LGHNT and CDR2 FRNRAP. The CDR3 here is CASSVVTSGSNEQFF. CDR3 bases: TGTGCTAGTTCGGTAGTGACTAGCGGGAGCAATGAGCAGTTCTTC.

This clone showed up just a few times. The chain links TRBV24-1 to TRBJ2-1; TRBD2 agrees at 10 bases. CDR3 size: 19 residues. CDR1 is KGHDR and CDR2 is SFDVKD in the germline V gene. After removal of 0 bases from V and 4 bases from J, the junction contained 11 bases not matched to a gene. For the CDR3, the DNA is TGTGCCACCAGTGATTTGCAAACCCCAGCGGGAGGGATATACAATGAGCAGTTCTTC. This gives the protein CATSDLQTPAGGIYNEQFF.

CDR3 protein: CASSLGDRVLYEQFF. DNA for the CDR3: TGTGCCAGCAGCTTAGGGGACAGGGTACTCTATGAGCAGTTCTTC. The chain couples TRBV11-3 to TRBJ2-1; 9 bases agree with TRBD1. The V segment lost 1 base and the J segment 8 bases; nucleotides outside the gene matches: 6. This CDR3 has 15 residues. Germline CDR1 reads SGHNT; CDR2 reads YENEEA.

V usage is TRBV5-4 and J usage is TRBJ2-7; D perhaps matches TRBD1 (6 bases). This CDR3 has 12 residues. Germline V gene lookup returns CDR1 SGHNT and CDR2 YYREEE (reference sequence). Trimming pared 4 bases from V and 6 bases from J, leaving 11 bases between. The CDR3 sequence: CASSRQAAEQYF. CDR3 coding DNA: TGTGCCAGCAGCCGACAGGCTGCCGAGCAGTACTTC.

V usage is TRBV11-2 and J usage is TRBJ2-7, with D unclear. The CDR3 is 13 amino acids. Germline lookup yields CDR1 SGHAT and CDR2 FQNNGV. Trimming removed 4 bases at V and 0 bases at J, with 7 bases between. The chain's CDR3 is CASSSDISYEQYF. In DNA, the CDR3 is TGTGCCAGCAGCTCAGATATCTCCTACGAGCAGTACTTC.

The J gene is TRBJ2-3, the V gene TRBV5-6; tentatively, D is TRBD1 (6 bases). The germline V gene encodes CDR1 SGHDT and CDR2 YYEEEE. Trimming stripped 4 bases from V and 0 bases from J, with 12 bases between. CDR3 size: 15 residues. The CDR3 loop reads CASSEGVLSTDTQYF. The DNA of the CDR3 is TGTGCCAGCAGCGAGGGGGTCTTGAGCACAGATACGCAGTATTTT.

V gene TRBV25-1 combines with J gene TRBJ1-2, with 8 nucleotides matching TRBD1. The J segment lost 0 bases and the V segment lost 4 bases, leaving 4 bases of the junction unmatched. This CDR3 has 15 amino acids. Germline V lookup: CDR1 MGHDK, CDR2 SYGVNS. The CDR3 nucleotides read TGTGCCAGCAGTGCCGACAGGGGCCCTAACTATGGCTACACCTTC. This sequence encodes CASSADRGPNYGYTF.

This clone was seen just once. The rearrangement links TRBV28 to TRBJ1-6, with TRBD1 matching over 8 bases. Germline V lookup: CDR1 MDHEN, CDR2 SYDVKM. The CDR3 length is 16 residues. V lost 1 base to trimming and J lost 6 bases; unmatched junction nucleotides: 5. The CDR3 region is CASSLSQGARNSPLHF. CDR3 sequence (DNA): TGTGCCAGCAGTTTATCGCAGGGGGCCCGTAATTCACCCCTCCACTTT.

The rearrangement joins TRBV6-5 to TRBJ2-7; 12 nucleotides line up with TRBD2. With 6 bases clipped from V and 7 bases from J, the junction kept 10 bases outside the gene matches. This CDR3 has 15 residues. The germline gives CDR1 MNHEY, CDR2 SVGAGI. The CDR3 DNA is TGTGCCAGCAGCGGTAGGACTAGCGGGACGGGTGAGCAGTACTTC. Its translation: CASSGRTSGTGEQYF.

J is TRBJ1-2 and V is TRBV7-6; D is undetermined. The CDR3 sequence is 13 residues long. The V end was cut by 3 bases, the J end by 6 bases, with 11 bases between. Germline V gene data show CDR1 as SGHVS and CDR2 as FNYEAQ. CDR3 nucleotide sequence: TGTGCCAGCAGCTTGTCACCCGCGAATGGCTACACCTTC. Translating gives CASSLSPANGYTF.

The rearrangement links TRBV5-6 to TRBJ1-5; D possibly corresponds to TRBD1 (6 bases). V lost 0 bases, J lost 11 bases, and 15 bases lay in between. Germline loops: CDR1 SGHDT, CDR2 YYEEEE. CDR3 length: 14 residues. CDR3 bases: TGTGCCAGCAGCTTGGGACAGGCTCCCCTGTCCCAGCATTTT. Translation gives CASSLGQAPLSQHF.

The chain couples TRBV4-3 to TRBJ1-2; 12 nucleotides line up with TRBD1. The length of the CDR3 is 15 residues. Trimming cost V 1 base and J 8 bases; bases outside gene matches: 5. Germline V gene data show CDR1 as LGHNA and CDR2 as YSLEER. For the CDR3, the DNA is TGCGCCAGCAGCCAAGCGGGACAGGGGGCGAGAGGCTACACCTTC. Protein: CASSQAGQGARGYTF.

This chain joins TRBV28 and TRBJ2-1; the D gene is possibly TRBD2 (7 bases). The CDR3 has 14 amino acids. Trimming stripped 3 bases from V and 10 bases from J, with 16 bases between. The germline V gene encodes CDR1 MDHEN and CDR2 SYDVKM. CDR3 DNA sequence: TGTGCCAGCAGTTTGCGGGGGCCGCCAGGGGAGCAGTTCTTC. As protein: CASSLRGPPGEQFF.

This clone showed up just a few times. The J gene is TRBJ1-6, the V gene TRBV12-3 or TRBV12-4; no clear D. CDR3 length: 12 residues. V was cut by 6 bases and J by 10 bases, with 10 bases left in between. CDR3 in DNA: TGTGCCAGCAGCTTGGAGGGCTCACCCCTCCACTTT. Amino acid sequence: CASSLEGSPLHF.

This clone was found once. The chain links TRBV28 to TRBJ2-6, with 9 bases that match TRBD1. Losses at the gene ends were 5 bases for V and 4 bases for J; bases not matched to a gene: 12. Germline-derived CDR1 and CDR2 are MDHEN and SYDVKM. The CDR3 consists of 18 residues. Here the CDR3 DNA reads TGTGCCAGCAGTATCTTGACAGGGGGAACGGGCGGGGCCAACGTCCTGACTTTC. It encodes CASSILTGGTGGANVLTF.

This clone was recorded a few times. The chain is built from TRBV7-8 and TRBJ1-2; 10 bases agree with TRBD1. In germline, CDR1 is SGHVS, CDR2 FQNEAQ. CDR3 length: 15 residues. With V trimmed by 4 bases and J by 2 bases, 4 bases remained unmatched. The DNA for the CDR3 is TGTGCCAGCAGCTCCACGGGACAGGGGAACTATGGCTACACCTTC. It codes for CASSSTGQGNYGYTF.